This paragraph reports one T cell receptor (beta chain). Its antigen is undetermined. This entry is derived from a study of OX40 agonist ivuxolimab in advanced cancers. About the study: Patients received ivuxolimab, an agonistic anti-OX40 (CD134) antibody. Notes on the study in general: Also present in some nonresponders was a low level of normalized T-cell clonal expansion.

Germline CDR1 is SGHAT and CDR2 is FQNNGV. The CDR3 is made up of 14 amino acids. V lost 4 bases and J 2 bases, leaving 10 bases between the germline ends. The protocol was immunoSEQ multiplex PCR, while the TCRdb copy is restricted to in-frame clones and leaves out a portion. Here the sample spans about 80,000 clones, roughly nine tenths being singletons. This receptor was obtained from an adult with an advanced solid tumor such as melanoma, head and neck, liver or kidney cancer. The rearrangement joins TRBV11-2 to TRBJ2-3; D perhaps matches TRBD2 (5 bases). The material was CD4+ or CD8+ T cells sorted from blood, obtained in a trial of the OX40 agonist ivuxolimab. In DNA form, the CDR3 reads TGTGCCAGCAGCTGGAGCGGATCCACAGATACGCAGTATTTT. The encoded protein is CASSWSGSTDTQYF. The full variable domain, with the rest looked up from reference TRBV11-2 and TRBJ2-3, is EAGVAQSPRYKIIEKRQSVAFWCNPISGHATLYWYQQILGQGPKLLIQFQNNGVVDDSQLPKDRFSAERLKGVDSTLKIQPAKLEDSAVYLCASSWSGSTDTQYFGPGTRLTVL.